One sample yielded the 21 T cell receptor beta chains listed below, sequenced in a study of T cell responses to AZD1222 COVID-19 vaccine (dated by TCRdb to the early 2020s). The intended sense of this specimen's time point label: about 28 days (+/-7) after the second vaccine dose. To prepare the library, the immunoSEQ multiplex PCR assay was applied. TCRdb stores this immuneACCESS table with in-frame sequences only. Part of the clones is absent; in the studies checked, under half of the shortfall reflects unresolved V genes, and no reason is known for the rest. For this sample there are about 140,000 clones; 90% to 95% appear just once. Approximately 4% of the sample comes from the top ten. Here the sequenced sample was peripheral blood, taken 28 days after the second AZD1222 dose. The receptors originated from an adult who received the AZD1222 COVID-19 vaccine.

This clone was counted once. The rearrangement joins TRBV7-9 to TRBJ2-1; tentative D call: TRBD1 (5 bases). The CDR3 is 15 amino acids. Germline V gene sequence: CDR1 SEHNR, CDR2 FQNEAQ (reference sequence). Trimming stripped 6 bases from V and 5 bases from J, with 17 bases between. This CDR3 is CASSFQGLGDNEQFF. The CDR3 bases are TGTGCCAGCAGTTTTCAGGGATTAGGTGACAATGAGCAGTTCTTC.

The chain carries TRBV28 and TRBJ2-5; TRBD2 matches 7 bases. The CDR3 spans 17 residues. V was clipped by 3 bases and J by 5 bases; unmatched bases: 15. CDR1 and CDR2 from the germline V gene are MDHEN and SYDVKM. This chain's CDR3 is CASSFRASGARGETQYF. The CDR3 region has the DNA TGTGCCAGCAGTTTCCGCGCGAGCGGGGCCCGAGGGGAGACCCAGTACTTC. Supplemented by reference TRBV28 and TRBJ2-5, the full variable domain reads DVKVTQSSRYLVKRTGEKVFLECVQDMDHENMFWYRQDPGLGLRLIYFSYDVKMKEKGDIPEGYSVSREKKERFSLILESASTNQTSMYLCASSFRASGARGETQYFGPGTRLLVL.

This chain links TRBV4-1 with TRBJ1-5; the match to TRBD1 covers 9 bases. The CDR3 has 17 residues. Looked up from germline, CDR1 is MGHRA and CDR2 is YSYEKL. Trimming removed 3 bases from V and 1 base from J; junction bases left unmatched: 7. The chain's CDR3 is CASSHRTGQGSNQPQHF. CDR3 DNA sequence: TGCGCCAGCAGCCACCGTACAGGACAGGGGAGCAATCAGCCCCAGCATTTT.

J is TRBJ2-1 and V is TRBV9, with D maybe TRBD2 (6 bases). The CDR3 contains 13 residues. Trimming left V 0 bases short and J 7 bases short, with 8 bases between. Germline-derived CDR1 and CDR2 are SGDLS and YYNGEE. CDR3 DNA sequence: TGTGCCAGCAGCGTAGTAAGCGGGAATGAGCAGTTCTTC. Its protein is CASSVVSGNEQFF.

This clone was picked up a small number of times. The V call is TRBV6-2 or TRBV6-3, the J call TRBJ2-3, with D maybe TRBD2 (7 bases). V lost 5 bases to trimming and J lost 2 bases, with 14 bases between them. Per germline, CDR1 MNHEY and CDR2 SVGEGT. The CDR3 extends over 15 amino acids. CDR3 sequence reads: CASSAGEGDTDTQYF. The CDR3, as DNA: TGTGCCAGCAGTGCGGGGGAGGGGGACACAGATACGCAGTATTTT.

This sequence joins TRBV7-2 and TRBJ1-3; D gene uncertain. There are 16 residues in the CDR3. The germline V gene encodes CDR1 SGHTA and CDR2 FQGNSA. Trimming removed 5 bases from V and 1 base from J, with 15 bases in between. CDR3 nucleotides: TGTGCCAGCAGCCAGATTACGACCGGTTCTGGAAACACCATATATTTT. This encodes CASSQITTGSGNTIYF.

This sequence joins TRBV2 and TRBJ1-6; TRBD1 agrees at 7 bases. Germline CDR1 SNHLY, CDR2 FYNNEI. The CDR3 spans 15 residues. Trimming at V came to 6 bases and at J to 6 bases, leaving 8 bases not matched to a gene. The CDR3 sequence is CASRDTGTANSPLHF. The DNA for the CDR3 is TGTGCCAGCAGGGATACCGGGACAGCTAATTCACCCCTCCACTTT. Drawing the rest from reference TRBV2 and TRBJ1-6, the complete variable domain is EPEVTQTPSHQVTQMGQEVILRCVPISNHLYFYWYRQILGQKVEFLVSFYNNEISEKSEIFDDQFSVERPDGSNFTLKIRSTKLEDSAMYFCASRDTGTANSPLHFGNGTRLTVT.

The rearrangement joins TRBV7-2 to TRBJ1-1; 9 nucleotides agree with TRBD1. Germline V gene sequence: CDR1 SGHTA, CDR2 FQGNSA. This CDR3 has 13 residues. V shed 4 bases, J shed 10 bases, and the junction held 7 bases outside the gene matches. The CDR3 DNA sequence: TGTGCCAGCAGCTCACAACAGGGGGCGAGAGCTTTCTTT. This codes for CASSSQQGARAFF.

The genes are TRBV9 and TRBJ1-2; 7 positions match TRBD1. The junction had 5 bases not matched to a gene; V was cut back by 2 bases and J by 7 bases. Germline lookup yields CDR1 SGDLS and CDR2 YYNGEE. The CDR3 has 13 amino acids. The CDR3: CASSVSGGPGYTF. The CDR3 DNA sequence: TGTGCCAGCAGCGTGTCAGGGGGTCCTGGCTACACCTTC.

The chain has TRBV7-6 and TRBJ2-7; tentatively, D is TRBD1 or TRBD2 (5 bases each). CDR3 size: 15 residues. Trimming removed 2 bases at V and 4 bases at J, with 15 bases between. Germline assignment: CDR1 SGHVS and CDR2 FNYEAQ. CDR3: CASSLSPGTFYEQYF. DNA of the CDR3: TGTGCCAGCAGCTTATCACCAGGGACCTTTTACGAGCAGTACTTC.

The genes are TRBV11-3 and TRBJ2-7; tentatively, D is TRBD1 (5 bases). V was clipped by 1 base and J by 2 bases, with 15 bases between them. The CDR3 runs 16 residues. The germline V gene encodes CDR1 SGHNT and CDR2 YENEEA. The CDR3 coding sequence is TGTGCCAGCAGCTTAGGTGTAGGGGCTCCCACCTACGAGCAGTACTTC. This codes for CASSLGVGAPTYEQYF.

The chain employs TRBV7-9 and TRBJ2-3; D not certain. Trimming cost V 1 base and J 0 bases, with 8 bases left between them. CDR3 length: 15 amino acids. CDR1 SEHNR and CDR2 FQNEAQ come from the germline V gene (reference sequence). The CDR3 protein is CASSLGAPSTDTQYF. The CDR3 bases are TGTGCCAGCAGCTTAGGCGCCCCTAGCACAGATACGCAGTATTTT.

The rearrangement links TRBV13 to TRBJ2-3, with D possibly TRBD1 on 5 matching bases. V was shortened by 4 bases and J by 6 bases, with 5 bases between the two germline ends. The CDR3 loop spans 11 amino acids. The germline gives CDR1 PRHDT, CDR2 FYEKMQ (reference sequence). CDR3 sequence reads: CASSWGDTQYF. The CDR3 DNA is TGTGCCAGCAGCTGGGGCGATACGCAGTATTTT.

The chain carries TRBV11-2 and TRBJ2-3; 7 nucleotides agree with TRBD2. The V gene end was trimmed by 5 bases and the J gene end by 0 bases; junction bases not matched to a gene: 8. The CDR3 has 16 residues. Germline CDR1 and CDR2: SGHAT and FQNNGV. CDR3 residues: CASSPGWGGSTDTQYF. The DNA of the CDR3 is TGTGCCAGCAGCCCCGGCTGGGGGGGTAGCACAGATACGCAGTATTTT.

The chain combines TRBV18 with TRBJ1-6; TRBD1 aligns across 11 bases. V lost 2 bases and J lost 8; bases outside the gene matches: 2. Germline CDR1 and CDR2: KGHSH and LQKENI. The length of the CDR3 is 15 residues. The CDR3 protein is CASSPGDRGDSPLHF. CDR3 DNA sequence: TGTGCCAGCTCACCAGGGGACAGGGGGGATTCACCCCTCCACTTT.

Here the CDR3 DNA reads TGTGCCAGCAGATCGGACGGCTCCTACGAGCAGTACTTC. This sequence encodes CASRSDGSYEQYF. The chain employs TRBV2 and TRBJ2-7; D unresolved. CDR1 is SNHLY and CDR2 is FYNNEI in the germline V gene. The CDR3 contains 13 residues. V lost 6 bases and J 0 bases, leaving 9 bases between the germline ends.

The chain recombines TRBV15 with TRBJ1-1; TRBD1 matches at 7 bases. The CDR3 consists of 13 residues. In germline, CDR1 is LNHNV, CDR2 YYDKDF (reference sequence). The V and J ends lost 0 bases and 8 bases, in that order; junction bases with no gene match: 3. Here the CDR3 DNA reads TGTGCCACCAGCAGAGATCGGGACAGAGAAGCTTTCTTT. It specifies CATSRDRDREAFF.

J is TRBJ2-1 and V is TRBV6-2 or TRBV6-3; D may be TRBD2 (5 bases). The germline V gene has CDR1 MNHEY and CDR2 SVGEGT. This CDR3 contains 16 residues. The germline V and J ends were trimmed by 4 bases and 0 bases, with 13 bases remaining between them. The CDR3 DNA follows: TGTGCCAGCAGTTTCCTCGGGAACCTCTCCTACAATGAGCAGTTCTTC. It translates to CASSFLGNLSYNEQFF.

The chain couples TRBV11-3 to TRBJ2-3; D call uncertain. V was pared by 2 bases and J by 3 bases, with 6 bases between. Germline V gene data show CDR1 as SGHNT and CDR2 as YENEEA. The CDR3 has 13 residues. Here the CDR3 reads CASSLPGTDTQYF. DNA of the CDR3: TGTGCCAGCAGCTTACCCGGGACAGATACGCAGTATTTT.

This clone turned up a few times. Other DNA sequences in the same sample also yield this CDR3. V is TRBV20-1 and J is TRBJ2-5; D is tentatively TRBD1 or TRBD2 (6 bases each). Trimming shortened V by 3 bases and J by 5 bases, and 10 bases separated the two germline ends. The CDR3 has 12 amino acids. CDR1 and CDR2 from the germline V gene are DFQATT and SNEGSKA (reference sequence). CDR3 sequence reads: CSASRGVETQYF. CDR3 nucleotides: TGCAGTGCTAGTAGGGGGGTTGAGACCCAGTACTTC.

The genes are TRBV7-8 and TRBJ2-7; 8 nucleotides align to TRBD1. The CDR3 is made up of 15 amino acids. V gave up 5 bases and J gave up 3 bases; unmatched junction bases: 9. Germline CDR1 and CDR2: SGHVS and FQNEAQ. The CDR3 DNA is TGTGCCAGCAGCAGGCACAGGGGGACGAACTACGAGCAGTACTTC. Protein: CASSRHRGTNYEQYF.